Following are 19 T cell receptor beta chains from one sample sequenced in a study of blood T cell repertoires in COVID-19. Sequencing used immunoSEQ multiplex PCR; TCRdb keeps in-frame clones, though not all of them. The sample contains a few hundred thousand clones, more than 70% of which appear only once. Sequenced material: peripheral blood. The receptors were sampled from a woman between 50 and 59 years old with COVID-19, enrolled during active disease.

The J gene is TRBJ1-2, the V gene TRBV2; D is perhaps TRBD1 (5 bases). CDR3 length: 13 amino acids. Deletions cut 3 bases from V and 8 bases from J, with 13 bases between. Germline V gene lookup returns CDR1 SNHLY and CDR2 FYNNEI. Here the CDR3 DNA reads TGTGCCAGCAGTGAGGGGCCGCGACGGGGCTACACCTTC. Protein product: CASSEGPRRGYTF.

This clone was counted once. V is TRBV28 and J is TRBJ2-7; TRBD1 agrees at 7 bases. The CDR3 extends over 18 amino acids. From germline, CDR1 is MDHEN and CDR2 SYDVKM. V lost 6 bases to trimming and J lost 2 bases; unmatched junction nucleotides: 19. The CDR3 loop reads CASRSGVPNYRGPYEQYF. CDR3 sequence (DNA): TGTGCCAGCAGGTCTGGGGTCCCTAACTACAGGGGCCCCTACGAGCAGTACTTC. The entire variable domain, with the rest obtained from reference TRBV28 and TRBJ2-7, is as follows: DVKVTQSSRYLVKRTGEKVFLECVQDMDHENMFWYRQDPGLGLRLIYFSYDVKMKEKGDIPEGYSVSREKKERFSLILESASTNQTSMYLCASRSGVPNYRGPYEQYFGPGTRLTVT.

The J gene is TRBJ1-2, the V gene TRBV10-1; D possibly corresponds to TRBD1 (5 bases). Deletions cut 3 bases from V and 4 bases from J, with 9 bases between. Germline CDR1 reads WNHNN; CDR2 reads SYGVQD (reference sequence). The CDR3 spans 13 residues. Written as DNA, the CDR3 is TGCGCCAGCAGTGACGACAGACCCTATGGCTACACCTTC. It encodes CASSDDRPYGYTF.

The CDR3 sequence: CASSLSRAGGFIQYF. In DNA, the CDR3 is TGTGCCAGCAGTTTATCCCGGGCAGGGGGCTTCATTCAGTACTTC. The V gene is TRBV27, the J gene TRBJ2-4, with TRBD1 identical over 8 bases. Germline CDR1 reads MNHEY; CDR2 reads SMNVEV (reference sequence). V was pared by 0 bases and J by 9 bases, with 7 bases of the junction left unmatched. The CDR3 runs to 15 residues.

V and J are TRBV11-1 and TRBJ1-1; D possibly corresponds to TRBD1 (5 bases). Per the germline V gene, CDR1 is SGHAT and CDR2 is FQDESV (reference sequence). Trimming removed 3 bases at V and 0 bases at J, with 14 bases between. The CDR3 length is 16 residues. The CDR3 sequence is CASSFPGGTMNTEAFF. CDR3 DNA sequence: TGTGCCAGCAGCTTCCCTGGGGGGACCATGAACACTGAAGCTTTCTTT.

The J gene is TRBJ1-1, the V gene TRBV6-1, with a possible D match to TRBD1 (5 bases). The CDR3 consists of 14 residues. Germline CDR1 is MNHNS and CDR2 is SASEGT. V was shortened by 2 bases and J by 4 bases, with 11 bases between the two germline ends. The CDR3 loop reads CASSELQGGTEAFF. The CDR3 coding sequence is TGTGCCAGCAGTGAACTTCAGGGTGGCACTGAAGCTTTCTTT.

The chain is built from TRBV2 and TRBJ2-4; D is undetermined. Germline assignment: CDR1 SNHLY and CDR2 FYNNEI. This CDR3 spans 15 amino acids. V shed 0 bases and J shed 4 bases, with 10 bases lying between them. The CDR3 reads CASSEARETKNIQYF. In nucleotides, the CDR3 is TGTGCCAGCAGTGAAGCGCGAGAAACTAAAAACATTCAGTACTTC.

The chain has TRBV11-2 and TRBJ2-3, with D possibly matching TRBD1 (6 bases). The V and J ends lost 5 bases and 2 bases respectively, with 14 bases between them. CDR3 size: 15 residues. Germline assignment: CDR1 SGHAT and CDR2 FQNNGV. The CDR3 nucleotides read TGTGCCAGCAGCCAGACAGGCTCCGACACAGATACGCAGTATTTT. Its protein product is CASSQTGSDTDTQYF. Full variable domain (missing parts from reference TRBV11-2 and TRBJ2-3): EAGVAQSPRYKIIEKRQSVAFWCNPISGHATLYWYQQILGQGPKLLIQFQNNGVVDDSQLPKDRFSAERLKGVDSTLKIQPAKLEDSAVYLCASSQTGSDTDTQYFGPGTRLTVL.

The V and J genes are TRBV2 and TRBJ1-2; D uncertain. V was trimmed by 6 bases and J by 7 bases, leaving 21 bases between them. There are 15 residues in the CDR3. Germline lookup yields CDR1 SNHLY and CDR2 FYNNEI. The CDR3 nucleotides read TGTGCCAGCAGCGCATTAACCGGGGATACCGGTGGCTACACCTTC. Translation: CASSALTGDTGGYTF.

V is TRBV10-3 and J is TRBJ2-2, with D unresolved. The ends were cut back, 2 bases at V and 3 bases at J, with 13 bases in the middle. CDR1 and CDR2 from the germline V gene are ENHRY and SYGVKD. The CDR3 extends over 16 amino acids. The CDR3 nucleotides read TGTGCCATCAGTGAGCCCGGGTATACGGACACCGGGGAGCTGTTTTTT. Protein product: CAISEPGYTDTGELFF.

Only one count was recorded for this clone. The chain combines TRBV29-1 with TRBJ1-1; 10 bases fit TRBD1. The V segment lost 6 bases and the J segment 5 bases; nucleotides outside the gene matches: 6. CDR1 is SQVTM and CDR2 is ANQGSEA in the germline V gene. The CDR3 contains 13 residues. The CDR3 here is CSVGDRGGTEAFF. CDR3 coding DNA: TGCAGCGTGGGGGACAGGGGAGGGACTGAAGCTTTCTTT.

The V and J genes are TRBV2 and TRBJ1-1; D remains ambiguous. Germline CDR1 reads SNHLY; CDR2 reads FYNNEI. The V and J ends lost 6 bases and 8 bases respectively, with 10 bases between them. The length of the CDR3 is 11 residues. The CDR3 is CASRIEVEAFF. The CDR3 DNA reads as TGTGCCAGCAGGATAGAAGTAGAAGCTTTCTTT.

V usage is TRBV21-1 and J usage is TRBJ2-2; the table's D call of TRBD1 was not tested on the DNA. TRBV21-1 is termed a pseudogene. This CDR3 is 18 amino acids long. CDR3 in amino acids: CASSKRGLGTGDTGELFF. CDR3 in DNA: TGTGCCAGCAGCAAACGGGGTCTAGGGACAGGAGACACCGGGGAGCTGTTTTTT.

This clone occurred a few times. The chain uses TRBV7-9 and TRBJ1-5; possibly TRBD1 for D (6 bases). Per germline, CDR1 SEHNR and CDR2 FQNEAQ (reference sequence). The germline V and J ends were trimmed by 5 bases and 11 bases, with 13 bases remaining between them. The CDR3 contains 12 residues. For the CDR3, the DNA is TGTGCCAGCAGCCTGGACAGAGGGACCCAGCATTTT. This sequence encodes CASSLDRGTQHF.

The chain joins TRBV19 to TRBJ1-4; 7 positions agree with TRBD1. Germline assignment: CDR1 LNHDA and CDR2 SQIVND (reference sequence). This CDR3 region has 16 residues. V shed 3 bases, J shed 6 bases, and the junction held 10 bases outside the gene matches. This chain's CDR3 is CASSMGPPGQDEKLFF. CDR3 nucleotide sequence: TGTGCCAGTAGTATGGGCCCGCCAGGACAGGATGAAAAACTGTTTTTT.

CDR3 sequence (DNA): TGTGCCACCAGGATCGGGACAGGTGATTTCGGGGAGCTGTTTTTT. Protein product: CATRIGTGDFGELFF. This chain uses TRBV15 with TRBJ2-2; 8 bases line up with TRBD1. V dropped 6 bases and J dropped 7; count of bases not matched to a gene: 10. CDR1 is LNHNV, CDR2 YYDKDF, per germline (reference sequence). The CDR3 totals 15 residues.

This clone was found once. This sequence joins TRBV14 and TRBJ2-7; tentatively, D is TRBD2 (6 bases). Germline V gene sequence: CDR1 SGHDN, CDR2 FVKESK. V was trimmed by 4 bases and J by 7 bases, leaving 29 bases between them. The CDR3 sequence is 18 residues long. The DNA of the CDR3 is TGTGCCAGCAGCCTCAGGAGGGAGGTCCCCTCCTCTCGGTGGGAGCAGTACTTC. Protein sequence: CASSLRREVPSSRWEQYF.

This clone was seen only once. The chain couples TRBV15 to TRBJ2-7; 10 nucleotides line up with TRBD2. The V segment lost 5 bases and the J segment 8 bases; nucleotides outside the gene matches: 9. The CDR3 extends over 14 amino acids. CDR1 is LNHNV, CDR2 YYDKDF, per germline (reference sequence). The CDR3 region has the DNA TGTGCCACCAGCCGGACCGGGACTAGCGTCAAGCAGTACTTC. Its protein is CATSRTGTSVKQYF.

The gene calls are TRBV5-1 and TRBJ2-1, with TRBD2 matching over 7 bases. The CDR3 is 13 amino acids. CDR1 and CDR2 (germline): SGHRS, YFSETQ. V shed 6 bases and J 9 bases; nucleotides not matched to a gene: 9. The CDR3 spells CASTAGATGEQFF. The CDR3 DNA sequence: TGCGCCAGCACGGCGGGAGCAACCGGTGAGCAGTTCTTC.